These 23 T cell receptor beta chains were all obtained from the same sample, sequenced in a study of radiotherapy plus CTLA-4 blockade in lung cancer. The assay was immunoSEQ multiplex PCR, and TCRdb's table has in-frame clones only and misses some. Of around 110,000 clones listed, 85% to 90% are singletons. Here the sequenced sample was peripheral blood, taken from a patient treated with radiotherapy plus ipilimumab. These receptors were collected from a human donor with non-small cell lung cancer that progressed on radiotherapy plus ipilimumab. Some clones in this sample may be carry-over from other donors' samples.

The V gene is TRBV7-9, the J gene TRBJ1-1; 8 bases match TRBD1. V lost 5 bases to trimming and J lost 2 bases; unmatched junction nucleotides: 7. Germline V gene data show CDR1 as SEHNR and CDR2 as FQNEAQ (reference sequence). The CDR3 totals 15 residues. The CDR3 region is CASSTGTGVNTEAFF. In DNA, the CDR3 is TGTGCCAGCAGCACCGGGACAGGAGTTAACACTGAAGCTTTCTTT.

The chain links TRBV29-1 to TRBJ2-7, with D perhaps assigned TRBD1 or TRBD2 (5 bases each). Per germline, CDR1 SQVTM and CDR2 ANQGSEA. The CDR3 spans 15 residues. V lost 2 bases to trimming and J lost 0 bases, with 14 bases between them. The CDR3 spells CSVELIPGPSYEQYF. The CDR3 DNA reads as TGCAGCGTTGAACTGATACCGGGACCCTCCTACGAGCAGTACTTC.

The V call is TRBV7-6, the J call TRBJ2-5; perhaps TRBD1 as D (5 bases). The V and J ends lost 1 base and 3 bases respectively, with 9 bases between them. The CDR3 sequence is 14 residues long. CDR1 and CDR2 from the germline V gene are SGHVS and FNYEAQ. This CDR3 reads CASSLVTTEETQYF. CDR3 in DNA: TGTGCCAGCAGCTTAGTTACGACAGAAGAGACCCAGTACTTC.

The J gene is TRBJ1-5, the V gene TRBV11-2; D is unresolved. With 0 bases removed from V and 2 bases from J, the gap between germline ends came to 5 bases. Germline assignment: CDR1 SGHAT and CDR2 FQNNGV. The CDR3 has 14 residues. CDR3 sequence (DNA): TGTGCCAGCAGCTTAGACCCTGGCAATCAGCCCCAGCATTTT. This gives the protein CASSLDPGNQPQHF.

This CDR3 reads CASRDPNTGELFF. Here the CDR3 DNA reads TGCGCCAGCAGGGACCCGAACACCGGGGAGCTGTTTTTT. The chain uses TRBV5-1 and TRBJ2-2; D is unclear. Germline-derived CDR1 and CDR2 are SGHRS and YFSETQ. This CDR3 contains 13 residues. Trimming removed 5 bases at V and 0 bases at J, with 5 bases between.

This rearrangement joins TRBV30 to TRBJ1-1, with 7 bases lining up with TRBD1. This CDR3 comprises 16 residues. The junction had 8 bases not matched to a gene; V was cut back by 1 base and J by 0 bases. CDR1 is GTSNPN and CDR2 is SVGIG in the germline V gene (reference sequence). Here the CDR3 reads CAWSGGATGVNTEAFF. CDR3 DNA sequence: TGTGCCTGGAGTGGCGGAGCAACAGGGGTGAACACTGAAGCTTTCTTT.

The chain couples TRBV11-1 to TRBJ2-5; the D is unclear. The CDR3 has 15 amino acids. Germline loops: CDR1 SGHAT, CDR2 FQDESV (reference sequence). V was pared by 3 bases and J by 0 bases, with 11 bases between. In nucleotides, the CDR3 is TGTGCCAGCAGCTTCAGGCCCCGGTACCAAGAGACCCAGTACTTC. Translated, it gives CASSFRPRYQETQYF. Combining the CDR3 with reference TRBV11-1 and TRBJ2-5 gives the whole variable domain EAEVAQSPRYKITEKSQAVAFWCDPISGHATLYWYRQILGQGPELLVQFQDESVVDDSQLPKDRFSAERLKGVDSTLKIQPAELGDSAMYLCASSFRPRYQETQYFGPGTRLLVL.

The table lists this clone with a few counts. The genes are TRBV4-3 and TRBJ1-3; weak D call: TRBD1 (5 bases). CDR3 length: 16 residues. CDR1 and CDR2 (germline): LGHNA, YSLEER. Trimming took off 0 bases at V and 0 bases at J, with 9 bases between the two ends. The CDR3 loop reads CASSQEGTYSGNTIYF. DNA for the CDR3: TGCGCCAGCAGCCAAGAGGGGACCTACTCTGGAAACACCATATATTTT.

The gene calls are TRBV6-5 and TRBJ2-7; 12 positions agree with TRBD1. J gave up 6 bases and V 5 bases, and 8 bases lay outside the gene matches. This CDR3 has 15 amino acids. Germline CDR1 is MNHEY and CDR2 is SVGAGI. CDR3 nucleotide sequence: TGTGCCAGCAGTCCCGGGACAGGGGGCAAGGGCGAGCAGTACTTC. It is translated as CASSPGTGGKGEQYF.

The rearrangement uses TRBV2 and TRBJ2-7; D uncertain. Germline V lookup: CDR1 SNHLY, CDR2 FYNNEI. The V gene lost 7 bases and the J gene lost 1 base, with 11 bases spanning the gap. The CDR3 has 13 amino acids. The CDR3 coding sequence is TGTGCCAGCACTTGGGATAATTCCTACGAGCAGTACTTC. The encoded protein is CASTWDNSYEQYF.

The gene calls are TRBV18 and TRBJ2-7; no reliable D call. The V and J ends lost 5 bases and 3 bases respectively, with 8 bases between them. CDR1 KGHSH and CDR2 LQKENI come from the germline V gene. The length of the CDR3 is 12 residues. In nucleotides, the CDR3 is TGTGCCAGCTCATCAGACATCTACGAGCAGTACTTC. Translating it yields CASSSDIYEQYF.

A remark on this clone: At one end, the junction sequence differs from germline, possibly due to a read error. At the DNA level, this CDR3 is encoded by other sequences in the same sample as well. CDR3 region: CASSWGESTEAFF. CDR3 nucleotides: TGTGCCAGCAGTTGGGGTGAGAGCACTGAAGCCTTCTTT. This chain links TRBV6-6 with TRBJ1-1; D is ambiguous. Germline V gene data show CDR1 as MNHNY and CDR2 as SVGAGI (reference sequence). The CDR3 is made up of 13 amino acids.

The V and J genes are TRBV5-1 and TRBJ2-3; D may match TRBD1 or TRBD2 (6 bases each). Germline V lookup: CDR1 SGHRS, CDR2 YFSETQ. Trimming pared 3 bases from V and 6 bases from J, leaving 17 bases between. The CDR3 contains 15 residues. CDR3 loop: CASSSGPGARDTQYF. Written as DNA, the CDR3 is TGCGCCAGCAGCTCGGGGCCGGGGGCTCGGGATACGCAGTATTTT.

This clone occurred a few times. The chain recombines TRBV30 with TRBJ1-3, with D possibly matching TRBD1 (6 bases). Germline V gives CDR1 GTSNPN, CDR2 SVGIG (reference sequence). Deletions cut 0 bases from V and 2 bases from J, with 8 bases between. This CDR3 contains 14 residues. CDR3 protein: CAWSVQGTGNTIYF. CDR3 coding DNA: TGTGCCTGGAGTGTACAGGGAACTGGAAACACCATATATTTT.

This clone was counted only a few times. The CDR3 nucleotides are TGCGCCAGCAGCTTGACAGGGACGAATCAGCCCCAGCATTTT. It is translated as CASSLTGTNQPQHF. The chain joins TRBV5-1 to TRBJ1-5; possible D gene TRBD1, 6 bases. CDR1 SGHRS and CDR2 YFSETQ come from the germline V gene. The CDR3 totals 14 residues. V lost 1 base, J lost 4 bases, and 9 bases lay in between. The variable domain in full, with the rest retrieved from reference TRBV5-1 and TRBJ1-5, is KAGVTQTPRYLIKTRGQQVTLSCSPISGHRSVSWYQQTPGQGLQFLFEYFSETQRNKGNFPGRFSGRQFSNSRSEMNVSTLELGDSALYLCASSLTGTNQPQHFGDGTRLSIL.

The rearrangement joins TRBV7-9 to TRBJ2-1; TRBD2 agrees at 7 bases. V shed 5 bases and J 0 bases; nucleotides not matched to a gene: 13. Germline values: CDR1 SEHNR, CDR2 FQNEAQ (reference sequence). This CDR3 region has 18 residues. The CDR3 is CASSRPVSGQSSYNEQFF. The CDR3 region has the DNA TGTGCCAGCAGCCGACCTGTTAGCGGGCAGAGCTCCTACAATGAGCAGTTCTTC. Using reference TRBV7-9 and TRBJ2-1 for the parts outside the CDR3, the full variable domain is DTGVSQNPRHKITKRGQNVTFRCDPISEHNRLYWYRQTLGQGPEFLTYFQNEAQLEKSRLLSDRFSAERPKGSFSTLEIQRTEQGDSAMYLCASSRPVSGQSSYNEQFFGPGTRLTVL.

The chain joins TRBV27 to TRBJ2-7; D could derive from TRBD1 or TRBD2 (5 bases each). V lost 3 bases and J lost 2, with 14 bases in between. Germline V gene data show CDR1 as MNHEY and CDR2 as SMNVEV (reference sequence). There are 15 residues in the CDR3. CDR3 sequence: CASSFMAQGPYEQYF. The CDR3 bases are TGTGCCAGCAGTTTTATGGCTCAGGGACCCTACGAGCAGTACTTC.

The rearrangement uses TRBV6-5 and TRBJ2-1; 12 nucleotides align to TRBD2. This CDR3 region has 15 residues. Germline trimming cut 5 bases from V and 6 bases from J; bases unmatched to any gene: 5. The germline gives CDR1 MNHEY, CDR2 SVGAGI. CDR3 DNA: TGTGCCAGCAGTCCTAGCGGGGGGGCCGGCAATGAGCAGTTCTTC. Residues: CASSPSGGAGNEQFF.

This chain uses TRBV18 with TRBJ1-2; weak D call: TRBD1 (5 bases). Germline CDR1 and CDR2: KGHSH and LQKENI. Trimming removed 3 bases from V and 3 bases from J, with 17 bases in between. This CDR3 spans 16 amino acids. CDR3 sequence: CASSPSGGLRDYGYTF. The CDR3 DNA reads TGTGCCAGCTCACCCTCTGGGGGACTTCGGGACTATGGCTACACCTTC.

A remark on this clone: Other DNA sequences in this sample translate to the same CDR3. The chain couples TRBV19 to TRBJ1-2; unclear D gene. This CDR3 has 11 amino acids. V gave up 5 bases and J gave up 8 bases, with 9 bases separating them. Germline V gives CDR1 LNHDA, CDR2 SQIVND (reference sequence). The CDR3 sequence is CASSGGGGYTF. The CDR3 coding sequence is TGTGCCAGTAGTGGAGGTGGAGGCTACACCTTC. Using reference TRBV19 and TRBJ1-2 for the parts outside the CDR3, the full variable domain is DGGITQSPKYLFRKEGQNVTLSCEQNLNHDAMYWYRQDPGQGLRLIYYSQIVNDFQKGDIAEGYSVSREKKESFPLTVTSAQKNPTAFYLCASSGGGGYTFGSGTRLTVV.

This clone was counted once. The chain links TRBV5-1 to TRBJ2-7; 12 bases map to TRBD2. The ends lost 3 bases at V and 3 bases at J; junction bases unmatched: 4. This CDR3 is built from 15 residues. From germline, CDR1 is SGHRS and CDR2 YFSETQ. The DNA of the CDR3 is TGCGCCAGCAGCTCCCTGACTAGCGGGGGCTACGAGCAGTACTTC. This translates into CASSSLTSGGYEQYF. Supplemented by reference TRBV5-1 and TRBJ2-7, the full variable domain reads KAGVTQTPRYLIKTRGQQVTLSCSPISGHRSVSWYQQTPGQGLQFLFEYFSETQRNKGNFPGRFSGRQFSNSRSEMNVSTLELGDSALYLCASSSLTSGGYEQYFGPGTRLTVT.

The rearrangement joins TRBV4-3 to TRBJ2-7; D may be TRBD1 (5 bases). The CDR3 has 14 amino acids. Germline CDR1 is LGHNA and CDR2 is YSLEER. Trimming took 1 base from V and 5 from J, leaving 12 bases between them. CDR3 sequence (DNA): TGCGCCAGCAGCCAAGGGGCAGGGTCCCACGAGCAGTACTTC. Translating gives CASSQGAGSHEQYF.

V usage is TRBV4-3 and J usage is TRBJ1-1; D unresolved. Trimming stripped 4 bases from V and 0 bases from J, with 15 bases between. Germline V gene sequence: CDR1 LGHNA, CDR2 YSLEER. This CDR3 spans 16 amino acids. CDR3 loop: CASSLRLSLMNTEAFF. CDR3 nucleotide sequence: TGCGCCAGCAGCCTCCGACTCTCACTCATGAACACTGAAGCTTTCTTT.